The 13 T cell receptor beta chains given below trace back to one sample, sequenced in a study of patients and donors after allogeneic stem cell transplantation. TCRdb reprocessed the RT-PCR reads via MiXCR and lists one record per CDR3 protein. The sample lists about 960,000 distinct CDR3 sequences, 18% occurring once. The sequenced material came from blood, either unsorted or a sorted T cell fraction (not recorded which). The receptors come from a human donor who was either an allogeneic HSCT recipient or a stem cell or donor lymphocyte infusion donor (not recorded which). It is not recorded whose cells these are; they may come from a transplant donor.

The table lists this clonotype with a few counts. The chain has TRBV20-1 and TRBJ1-2; D gene uncertain. The CDR3 runs to 12 residues. Looked up from germline, CDR1 is DFQATT and CDR2 is SNEGSKA (reference sequence). Between the trimmed V and J ends, which lost 2 bases and 2 bases, there was a span of 6 bases. CDR3 residues: CSARRDNYGYTF. The CDR3 nucleotides read TGCAGTGCTAGAAGAGACAACTATGGCTACACCTTC.

The sample holds a few counts of this clonotype. V is TRBV29-1 and J is TRBJ1-5; 8 nucleotides match TRBD1. The CDR3 loop spans 13 amino acids. Per germline, CDR1 SQVTM and CDR2 ANQGSEA. V lost 6 bases to trimming and J lost 2 bases; unmatched junction nucleotides: 3. This CDR3 reads CSVQTGGNQPQHF. As DNA, the CDR3 is TGCAGCGTCCAGACAGGGGGCAATCAGCCCCAGCATTTT.

This clonotype has only a few counts. This chain connects TRBV15 to TRBJ1-5; 9 nucleotides align to TRBD1. CDR1 is LNHNV, CDR2 YYDKDF, per germline (reference sequence). V shed 0 bases, J shed 4 bases, and the junction held 7 bases outside the gene matches. This CDR3 is 17 amino acids long. The CDR3 loop is CATSRDAQGAVNQPQHF. DNA of the CDR3: TGTGCCACCAGCAGAGATGCACAGGGGGCGGTAAATCAGCCCCAGCATTTT.

This clonotype was seen a few times. The genes are TRBV20-1 and TRBJ1-1; unclear D gene. The V gene lost 5 bases and the J gene lost 1 base, with 8 bases spanning the gap. The CDR3 contains 12 residues. Germline V gives CDR1 DFQATT, CDR2 SNEGSKA (reference sequence). This CDR3 reads CSAENKNTEAFF. In DNA, the CDR3 is TGCAGTGCTGAGAACAAGAACACTGAAGCTTTCTTT.

This clonotype showed up many times. The gene calls are TRBV12-3 or TRBV12-4 and TRBJ2-3; D gene ambiguous. The V end lost 3 bases, the J end lost 4 bases, and 11 bases lay between the germline ends. CDR3 length: 14 amino acids. CDR3 sequence (DNA): TGTGCCAGCAGTTTCGATGGGGATCCAGATACGCAGTATTTT. Amino acid sequence: CASSFDGDPDTQYF.

J is TRBJ2-1 and V is TRBV20-1; D may be TRBD1 (7 bases). Germline CDR1 DFQATT, CDR2 SNEGSKA (reference sequence). V was pared by 2 bases and J by 3 bases, with 17 bases between. The CDR3 is 16 amino acids. This CDR3 reads CSARKSEGAHYNEQFF. The CDR3 DNA reads as TGCAGTGCTAGAAAGTCGGAGGGGGCCCACTACAATGAGCAGTTCTTC.

The genes are TRBV4-2 and TRBJ2-3, with TRBD2 matching over 7 bases. CDR1 is LGHNA, CDR2 YNFKEQ, per germline. J was trimmed by 6 bases and V by 4 bases; bases with no gene match: 7. There are 14 residues in the CDR3. CDR3 amino acids: CASSPGDSGDTQYF. CDR3 nucleotide sequence: TGTGCCAGCAGCCCCGGTGATAGCGGGGATACGCAGTATTTT.

The chain is built from TRBV11-2 and TRBJ1-1; D is uncertain. This CDR3 spans 15 amino acids. From germline, CDR1 is SGHAT and CDR2 FQNNGV. Trimming shortened V by 2 bases and J by 0 bases, and 10 bases separated the two germline ends. This CDR3 reads CASSLRGTLNTEAFF. CDR3 DNA: TGTGCCAGCAGCTTAAGAGGCACGTTGAACACTGAAGCTTTCTTT.

The gene calls are TRBV11-2 and TRBJ2-5; D may be TRBD1 (6 bases). There are 18 residues in the CDR3. CDR1 and CDR2 (germline): SGHAT, FQNNGV. Between the trimmed V and J ends, which lost 0 bases and 1 base, there was a span of 18 bases. Here the CDR3 DNA reads TGTGCCAGCAGCTTAGACAACGGCGAACGGACAGCCCAAGAGACCCAGTACTTC. Translated, it gives CASSLDNGERTAQETQYF. Supplemented by reference TRBV11-2 and TRBJ2-5, the full variable domain reads EAGVAQSPRYKIIEKRQSVAFWCNPISGHATLYWYQQILGQGPKLLIQFQNNGVVDDSQLPKDRFSAERLKGVDSTLKIQPAKLEDSAVYLCASSLDNGERTAQETQYFGPGTRLLVL.

This clonotype has just a few counts. This chain joins TRBV3-1 and TRBJ2-1; TRBD2 matches at 9 bases. This CDR3 spans 15 amino acids. CDR1 LGHDT and CDR2 YNNKEL come from the germline V gene (reference sequence). J gave up 7 bases and V 4 bases, and 8 bases lay outside the gene matches. The DNA of the CDR3 is TGTGCCAGCAGCCCTAGCGGGACCATTCGAAATGAGCAGTTCTTC. Its translation: CASSPSGTIRNEQFF.

Only a few counts were recorded for this clonotype. The chain recombines TRBV28 with TRBJ2-1, with a weak D call TRBD2 (6 bases). The CDR3 is 12 residues long. The V end was cut by 4 bases, the J end by 10 bases, with 11 bases between. CDR1 is MDHEN and CDR2 is SYDVKM in the germline V gene. CDR3 protein: CASSSGVGEQFF. CDR3 bases: TGTGCCAGCAGTTCGGGGGTAGGCGAGCAGTTCTTC.

The table lists this clonotype with a few counts. The genes are TRBV12-3 or TRBV12-4 and TRBJ2-1, with a weak D call TRBD2 (6 bases). Between the trimmed V and J ends, which lost 6 bases and 6 bases, there was a span of 18 bases. The CDR3 is made up of 15 amino acids. DNA of the CDR3: TGTGCCAGCAGGGCCCCGTACGGGAGAGGCAATGAGCAGTTCTTC. Protein product: CASRAPYGRGNEQFF.

This clonotype occurred a few times. The chain has TRBV12-3 or TRBV12-4 and TRBJ2-1, with 8 bases that match TRBD1. V lost 6 bases to trimming and J lost 6 bases; unmatched junction nucleotides: 7. The CDR3 spans 14 residues. In nucleotides, the CDR3 is TGTGCCAGCAGCGACAGGGGTCGGGTCAATGAGCAGTTCTTC. Protein sequence: CASSDRGRVNEQFF.